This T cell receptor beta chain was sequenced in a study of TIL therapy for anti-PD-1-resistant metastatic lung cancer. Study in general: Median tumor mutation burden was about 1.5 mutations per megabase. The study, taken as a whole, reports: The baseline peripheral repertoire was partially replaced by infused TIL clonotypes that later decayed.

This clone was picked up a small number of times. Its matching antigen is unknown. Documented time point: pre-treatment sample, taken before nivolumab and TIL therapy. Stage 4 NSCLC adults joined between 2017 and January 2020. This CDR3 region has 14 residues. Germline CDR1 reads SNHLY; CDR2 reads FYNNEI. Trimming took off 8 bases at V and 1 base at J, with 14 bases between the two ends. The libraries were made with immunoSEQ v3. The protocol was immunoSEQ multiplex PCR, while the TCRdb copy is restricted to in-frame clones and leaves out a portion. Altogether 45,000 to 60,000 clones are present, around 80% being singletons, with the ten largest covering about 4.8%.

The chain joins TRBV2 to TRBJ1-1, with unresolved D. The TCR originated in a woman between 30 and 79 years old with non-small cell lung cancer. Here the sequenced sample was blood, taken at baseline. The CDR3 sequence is CASPELGPNTEAFF. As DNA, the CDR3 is TGTGCCAGCCCCGAACTTGGCCCGAACACTGAAGCTTTCTTT.